The 3 T cell receptor beta chains reported below all come from one sample, sequenced in a study of beta chain features in type 1 diabetes. What was sequenced were expressed TCRB transcripts, since all of the isolated RNA had been reverse transcribed. Clones were read by immunoSEQ multiplex PCR, and TCRdb kept only the in-frame ones, dropping some. The sample has some 180,000 clones; roughly an eighth are singletons. The sequenced sample consisted of central memory CD4+ T cells from blood. The origin of the receptors is a woman aged 18-35 years in good health.

This clone turned up a few times. The V call is TRBV29-1, the J call TRBJ2-2; 10 bases match TRBD1. The trim removed 7 bases at V and 4 bases at J, leaving 6 bases unmatched. Germline values: CDR1 SQVTM, CDR2 ANQGSEA. CDR3 length: 14 residues. For the CDR3, the DNA is TGCAGCGCTAAGACAGGGGGCGGCACCGGGGAGCTGTTTTTT. It is translated as CSAKTGGGTGELFF.

The chain is built from TRBV28 and TRBJ2-5, with 7 bases aligning to TRBD2. Trimming cost V 1 base and J 7 bases; bases outside gene matches: 9. The CDR3 covers 15 residues. From germline, CDR1 is MDHEN and CDR2 SYDVKM. This CDR3 reads CASSLSAGWGGTQYF. The CDR3 nucleotides read TGTGCCAGCAGTTTATCCGCGGGGTGGGGGGGGACCCAGTACTTC.

The chain has TRBV18 and TRBJ2-7, with 9 bases matching TRBD2. The CDR3 is 15 amino acids. V lost 5 bases to trimming and J lost 0 bases; unmatched junction nucleotides: 5. In germline, CDR1 is KGHSH, CDR2 LQKENI. The CDR3 nucleotides are TGTGCCAGCTCAGCGACTAGCGGTAGCTCCTACGAGCAGTACTTC. It is translated as CASSATSGSSYEQYF.